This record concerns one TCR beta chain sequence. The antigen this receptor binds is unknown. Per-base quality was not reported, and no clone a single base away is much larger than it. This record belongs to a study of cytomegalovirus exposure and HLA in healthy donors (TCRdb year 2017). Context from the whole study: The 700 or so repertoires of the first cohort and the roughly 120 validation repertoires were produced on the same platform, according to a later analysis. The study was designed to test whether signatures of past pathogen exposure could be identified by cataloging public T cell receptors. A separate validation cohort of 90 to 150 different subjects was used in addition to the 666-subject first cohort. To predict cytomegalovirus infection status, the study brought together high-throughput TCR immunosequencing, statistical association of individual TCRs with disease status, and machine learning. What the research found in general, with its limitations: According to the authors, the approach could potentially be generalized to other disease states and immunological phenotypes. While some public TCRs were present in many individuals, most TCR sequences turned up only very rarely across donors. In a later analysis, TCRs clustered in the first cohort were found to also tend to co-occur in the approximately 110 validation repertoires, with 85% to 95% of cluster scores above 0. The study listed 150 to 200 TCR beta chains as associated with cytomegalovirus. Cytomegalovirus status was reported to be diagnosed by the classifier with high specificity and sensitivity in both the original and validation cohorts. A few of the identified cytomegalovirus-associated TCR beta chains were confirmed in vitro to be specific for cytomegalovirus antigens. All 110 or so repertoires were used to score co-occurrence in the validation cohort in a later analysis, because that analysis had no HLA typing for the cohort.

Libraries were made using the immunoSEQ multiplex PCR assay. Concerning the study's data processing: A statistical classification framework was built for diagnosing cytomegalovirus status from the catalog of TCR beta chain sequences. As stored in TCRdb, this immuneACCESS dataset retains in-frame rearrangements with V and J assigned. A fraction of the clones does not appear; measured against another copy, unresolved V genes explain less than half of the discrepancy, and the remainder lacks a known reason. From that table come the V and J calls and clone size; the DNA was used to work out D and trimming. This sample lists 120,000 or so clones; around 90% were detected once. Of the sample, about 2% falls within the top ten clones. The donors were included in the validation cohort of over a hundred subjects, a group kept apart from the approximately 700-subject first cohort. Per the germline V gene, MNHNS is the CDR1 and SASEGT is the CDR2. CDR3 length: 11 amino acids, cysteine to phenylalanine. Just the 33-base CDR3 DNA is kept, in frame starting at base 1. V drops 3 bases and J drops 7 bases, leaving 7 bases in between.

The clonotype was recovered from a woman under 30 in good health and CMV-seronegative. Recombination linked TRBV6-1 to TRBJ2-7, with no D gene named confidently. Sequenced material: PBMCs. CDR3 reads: CASSDYGEQYF. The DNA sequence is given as TGTGCCAGCAGTGATTACGGGGAGCAGTACTTC.